The 19 T cell receptor beta chains below were found in one sample sequenced in a study of shared clonotypes between healthy human individuals. Clones were sequenced by immunoSEQ multiplex PCR, and TCRdb holds only the in-frame ones, with some missing. The sample has around 1 million clones; approximately 80% are singletons. The sequenced sample consisted of memory CD4+ T cells sorted from blood. Indicated subset: CD45RA-negative fraction. All receptors come from a man aged 18 to 30 in good health.

In its sample, this clone was seen a few times. The V and J genes are TRBV9 and TRBJ1-4; 7 bases map to TRBD1. The CDR3 is made up of 15 amino acids. V trimming: 4 bases; J trimming: 1 base; junction bases outside the gene matches: 4. Germline assignment: CDR1 SGDLS and CDR2 YYNGEE. The CDR3: CASSSRQGTNEKLFF. CDR3 coding DNA: TGTGCCAGCAGCTCACGACAGGGAACTAATGAAAAACTGTTTTTT.

The chain links TRBV5-8 to TRBJ2-1, with D possibly being TRBD2 (6 bases). Trimming left V 8 bases short and J 0 bases short, with 15 bases between. Germline loops: CDR1 SGHTS, CDR2 YDEGEE. This CDR3 contains 15 residues. The CDR3 DNA sequence: TGTGCCAGTCTTCTTGGGAGGAGCTCCTACAATGAGCAGTTCTTC. Amino acids: CASLLGRSSYNEQFF.

This clone has only one observation. V gene TRBV7-6 combines with J gene TRBJ2-5; TRBD1 aligns across 7 bases. V gave up 1 base and J gave up 4 bases; unmatched junction bases: 9. Germline CDR1 SGHVS, CDR2 FNYEAQ. This CDR3 contains 16 residues. The CDR3 is CASSLEWDSRSETQYF. Here the CDR3 DNA reads TGTGCCAGCAGCTTAGAGTGGGACAGCCGATCAGAGACCCAGTACTTC. The complete variable domain, with remaining parts taken from reference TRBV7-6 and TRBJ2-5, reads GAGVSQSPRYKVTKRGQDVALRCDPISGHVSLYWYRQALGQGPEFLTYFNYEAQQDKSGLPNDRFSAERPEGSISTLTIQRTEQRDSAMYRCASSLEWDSRSETQYFGPGTRLLVL.

This chain uses TRBV14 with TRBJ2-5; D gene ambiguous. The CDR3 is 12 amino acids. The germline CDR1 and CDR2 sequences are SGHDN and FVKESK. Trimming stripped 2 bases from V and 2 bases from J, with 3 bases between. The chain's CDR3 is CASSQYQETQYF. The CDR3, as DNA: TGTGCCAGCAGCCAATATCAAGAGACCCAGTACTTC.

The chain is built from TRBV5-1 and TRBJ2-5; 7 positions agree with TRBD1. The CDR3 length is 15 residues. The ends lost 4 bases at V and 1 base at J; junction bases unmatched: 7. Germline V CDR1 and CDR2: SGHRS, YFSETQ. The CDR3 DNA follows: TGCGCCAGCAGCCAGATAGGACAGGTCCAAGAGACCCAGTACTTC. As protein: CASSQIGQVQETQYF.

The chain uses TRBV6-6 and TRBJ2-5, with 7 bases matching TRBD2. V was clipped by 1 base and J by 5 bases; unmatched bases: 7. This CDR3 is 15 amino acids long. Germline values: CDR1 MNHNY, CDR2 SVGAGI (reference sequence). CDR3 nucleotides: TGTGCCAGCAGTTACTATTCGGGAGGATATGAGACCCAGTACTTC. It is translated as CASSYYSGGYETQYF.

The CDR3 DNA reads TGTGCCAGCAGCTACGGGACTAGCGGTACGATATCCTACAATGAGCAGTTCTTC. Translated, it gives CASSYGTSGTISYNEQFF. V is TRBV7-9 and J is TRBJ2-1; 11 nucleotides align to TRBD2. V trimming: 4 bases; J trimming: 1 base; junction bases outside the gene matches: 9. The CDR3 spans 18 residues. The germline V gene has CDR1 SEHNR and CDR2 FQNEAQ (reference sequence).

The CDR3 sequence is CASSPQGSYEQYF. Here the CDR3 DNA reads TGTGCCAGCAGTCCACAGGGCTCCTACGAGCAGTACTTC. The genes are TRBV6-5 and TRBJ2-7, with D perhaps TRBD1 (6 bases). This CDR3 comprises 13 residues. CDR1 is MNHEY, CDR2 SVGAGI, per germline. Trimming left V 5 bases short and J 0 bases short, with 8 bases between.

To note about this clone: This sample includes further DNA sequences coding for the same CDR3. V is TRBV27 and J is TRBJ1-3, with unresolved D. Between the trimmed V and J ends, which lost 3 bases and 0 bases, there was a span of 6 bases. The length of the CDR3 is 14 residues. The germline CDR1 and CDR2 sequences are MNHEY and SMNVEV (reference sequence). The CDR3 bases are TGTGCCAGCAGTTTCCGTAGCTCTGGAAACACCATATATTTT. Its protein is CASSFRSSGNTIYF.

This chain links TRBV9 with TRBJ1-1; 9 bases align to TRBD1. The germline V gene has CDR1 SGDLS and CDR2 YYNGEE. CDR3 length: 14 amino acids. The ends lost 4 bases at V and 4 bases at J; junction bases unmatched: 5. The CDR3 nucleotides read TGTGCCAGCAGCCCGACGACAGGGGGCACTGAAGCTTTCTTT. Protein product: CASSPTTGGTEAFF.

The chain recombines TRBV5-4 with TRBJ2-5; 13 nucleotides align to TRBD2. The length of the CDR3 is 16 residues. Germline CDR1 reads SGHNT; CDR2 reads YYREEE (reference sequence). V gave up 5 bases and J gave up 2 bases; unmatched junction bases: 6. CDR3 bases: TGTGCCAGCAGTGGGACTAGCGGGACCCGACAAGAGACCCAGTACTTC. As protein: CASSGTSGTRQETQYF.

This clone was found once. This chain uses TRBV25-1 with TRBJ2-7; no clear D. Germline lookup yields CDR1 MGHDK and CDR2 SYGVNS. This CDR3 spans 12 amino acids. The germline V and J ends were trimmed by 4 bases and 1 base, with 5 bases remaining between them. Here the CDR3 DNA reads TGTGCCAGCAGTGTACAGTCCTACGAGCAGTACTTC. This sequence encodes CASSVQSYEQYF.

V usage is TRBV18 and J usage is TRBJ2-1, with 7 bases fitting TRBD2. This CDR3 is 14 amino acids long. The J segment lost 7 bases and the V segment lost 0 bases, leaving 3 bases of the junction unmatched. Looked up from germline, CDR1 is KGHSH and CDR2 is LQKENI. This CDR3 reads CASSPPTSANEQFF. The CDR3 coding sequence is TGTGCCAGCTCACCACCCACTAGCGCTAATGAGCAGTTCTTC.

This chain joins TRBV7-8 and TRBJ2-7; D not resolved. V shed 1 base and J shed 2 bases, with 15 bases lying between them. This CDR3 spans 16 amino acids. Germline V gene lookup returns CDR1 SGHVS and CDR2 FQNEAQ. This CDR3 is CASSLESDRVTYEQYF. The CDR3 coding sequence is TGTGCCAGCAGCTTAGAGTCCGACCGAGTGACCTACGAGCAGTACTTC.

V usage is TRBV6-1 and J usage is TRBJ2-3, with D uncertain. V was trimmed by 3 bases and J by 4 bases, leaving 11 bases between them. Germline values: CDR1 MNHNS, CDR2 SASEGT. The CDR3 loop spans 14 amino acids. The CDR3: CASSDRPRADTQYF. For the CDR3, the DNA is TGTGCCAGCAGTGACCGACCCCGGGCAGATACGCAGTATTTT.

The V and J genes are TRBV5-4 and TRBJ2-7; TRBD2 matches 7 bases. Germline CDR1 is SGHNT and CDR2 is YYREEE (reference sequence). This CDR3 spans 14 amino acids. V dropped 0 bases and J dropped 4; count of bases not matched to a gene: 4. CDR3 in amino acids: CASSLDQGGYEQYF. As DNA, the CDR3 is TGTGCCAGCAGCTTGGACCAGGGAGGGTACGAGCAGTACTTC.

This clone occurred a few times. This chain connects TRBV25-1 to TRBJ1-2; no definite D call. V lost 6 bases, J lost 4 bases, and 9 bases lay in between. This CDR3 spans 12 amino acids. Germline CDR1 reads MGHDK; CDR2 reads SYGVNS. The chain's CDR3 is CASRGGSYGYTF. The CDR3 DNA reads as TGTGCCAGCAGGGGCGGCAGCTATGGCTACACCTTC.

In this sample, this clone turned up many times. This rearrangement joins TRBV2 to TRBJ1-2; possibly TRBD1 for D (5 bases). The V and J ends lost 2 bases and 2 bases respectively, with 15 bases between them. Germline V gene lookup returns CDR1 SNHLY and CDR2 FYNNEI. There are 16 residues in the CDR3. The CDR3 is CASSEYSGTANYGYTF. For the CDR3, the DNA is TGTGCCAGCAGTGAATACTCGGGGACTGCAAACTATGGCTACACCTTC.

In its sample, this clone was seen a few times. The chain joins TRBV7-2 to TRBJ1-6; D unclear. The CDR3 covers 12 residues. Germline V gene lookup returns CDR1 SGHTA and CDR2 FQGNSA. The V end lost 6 bases, the J end lost 8 bases, and 8 bases lay between the germline ends. For the CDR3, the DNA is TGTGCCAGCAGGCTCGTAGATTCACCCCTCCACTTT. Protein product: CASRLVDSPLHF.